This TCR beta chain came from a study of OX40 agonist ivuxolimab in advanced cancers. At the level of the whole study: The costimulatory receptor OX40 (CD134) was targeted by ivuxolimab, a fully human IgG2 agonistic monoclonal antibody. Intravenous ivuxolimab was administered to patients every 2 weeks at six dose levels: 0.01, 0.1, 0.3, 1.5, 3 and 10 mg/kg. Of the approximately 50 dose-escalation patients, hepatocellular carcinoma was present in approximately 20, melanoma in roughly 15, renal cell carcinoma in 9 and head and neck cancer in 9. In the dose-escalation cohort, roughly four fifths of patients were male, and the mean age was about 55 years, with a range of roughly 23 to 85. Prior anti-PD-1, anti-PD-L1 or anti-CTLA-4 therapy was permitted, and 35% to 40% of dose-escalation patients had received checkpoint inhibitors. Partial responses were achieved by three dose-escalation patients, of whom one had hepatocellular carcinoma and two had cutaneous melanoma. Peripheral TCRbeta sequencing was intended to test whether TCR sequence diversity was altered and clonal T-cell expansion was caused by ivuxolimab. The monotherapy dose-escalation portion (N = 52 patients) of the phase I ivuxolimab trial is reported in the paper.

The trial excluded patients who had a history of autoimmune disease or were on systemic immunosuppression. Peripheral blood for TCR sequencing was collected from all dose cohorts at baseline, on cycle 4 day 1, and on cycle 7 day 1. Samples were obtained from an open-label, multicenter, first-in-human phase I dose-escalation trial of ivuxolimab. The trial enrolled adults with locally advanced or metastatic head and neck squamous cell, hepatocellular, melanoma or renal cell carcinoma. Before TCR sequencing, CD4+ T cells and CD8+ T cells from peripheral blood were sorted into separate populations. Findings and caveats that apply to the study as a whole: Low levels of normalized T-cell clonal expansion were also seen in some nonresponding patients. Partial responders in the 0.1-3.0 mg/kg groups had among the lowest normalized peripheral clonal expansion, especially among CD8+ T cells. Which antigens the clonally expanded peripheral T cells were specific for was not determined. After ivuxolimab, CD8+ T cells had more expanded clones than CD4+ T cells on average. Clonal expansion of both CD4+ and CD8+ blood T cells was observed from baseline to week 6 at doses 0.1 to 3.0 mg/kg.

To sequence the TCRbeta CDR3 region, genomic DNA was isolated from the sorted cells. The immunoSEQ Assay was used to sequence the TCRbeta CDR3 regions. Sourced from immuneACCESS, this table was stored by TCRdb with only in-frame sequences that have V and J called. A share of the clones is absent; for the studies checked, an unresolved V gene accounts for under half, and the remainder has no known explanation. This sample comprises 80,000 to 100,000 clones, about nine tenths of them detected only once. Less than 0.35% of the sample comes from the top ten. As to this clone: It has no known antigen specificity. Base-call qualities are not available, and no considerably larger clone is one nucleotide away.

For CDR1 and CDR2, the germline V gene lists MNHEY and SVGAGI. Inclusive of the bounding cysteine and phenylalanine, the CDR3 is 14 residues long. Of the read, only the CDR3 DNA is kept; its 42 bases are in frame from base 1. Trimming takes 6 bases from V and 0 bases from J, and the germline ends sit 9 bases apart. The chain is encoded by TRBV6-5 joined to TRBJ1-3, with the D gene uncertain. The sequenced sample was CD4+ or CD8+ T cells sorted from blood, obtained in a trial of the OX40 agonist ivuxolimab. This receptor was obtained from an adult with an advanced solid tumor such as melanoma, head and neck, liver or kidney cancer. The CDR3 region reads CASSDTYSGNTIYF. The bases are TGTGCCAGCAGCGATACCTACTCTGGAAACACCATATATTTT.